This TCR beta chain came from a study of beta chain features in type 1 diabetes. Study-wide background: Patients looked much like healthy donors when it came to age, gender and cell yields.

V lost 1 base, J lost 3 bases, and 6 bases lay in between. Germline lookup yields CDR1 SQVTM and CDR2 ANQGSEA. The CDR3 totals 13 residues. Study-level points and caveats: Sampled from patients, naive, central memory and Treg TCRB repertoires appeared more similar than those sampled from healthy donors.

This clone was picked up many times. Its antigen is undetermined. Naive, central memory, regulatory and stem cell-like memory cells within the CD4+ compartment were sorted using CD45RO/CCR7/CD25/CD127/CD95/CD27. Reverse transcribing all isolated RNA meant expressed TCRB transcripts were sequenced. Method: immunoSEQ multiplex PCR; TCRdb's copy keeps in-frame clones and lacks some. In the table there are around 300,000 clones, 14% of which are singletons. The rearrangement links TRBV29-1 to TRBJ2-2; D call uncertain. Sequenced input: central memory CD4+ T cells from blood. The receptor comes from a man younger than 45 in good health. CDR3 in DNA: TGCAGCGTTGAAGTCGGATACACCGGGGAGCTGTTTTTT. It codes for CSVEVGYTGELFF.